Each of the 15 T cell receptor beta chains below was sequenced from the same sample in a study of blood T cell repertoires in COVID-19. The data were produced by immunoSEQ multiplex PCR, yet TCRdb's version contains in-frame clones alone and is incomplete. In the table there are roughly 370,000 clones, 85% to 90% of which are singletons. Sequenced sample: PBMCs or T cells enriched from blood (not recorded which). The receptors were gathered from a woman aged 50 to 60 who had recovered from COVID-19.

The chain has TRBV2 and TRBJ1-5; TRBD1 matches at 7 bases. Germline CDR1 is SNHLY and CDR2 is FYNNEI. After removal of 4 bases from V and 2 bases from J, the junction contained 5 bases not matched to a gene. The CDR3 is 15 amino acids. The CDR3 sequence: CASSVRQGGNQPQHF. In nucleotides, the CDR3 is TGTGCCAGCAGTGTAAGACAGGGCGGCAATCAGCCCCAGCATTTT.

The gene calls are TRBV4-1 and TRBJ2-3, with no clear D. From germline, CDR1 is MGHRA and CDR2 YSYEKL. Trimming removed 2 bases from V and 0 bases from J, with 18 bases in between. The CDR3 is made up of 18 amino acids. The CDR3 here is CASSQHTPAGYSTDTQYF. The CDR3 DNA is TGCGCCAGCAGCCAACACACCCCGGCAGGCTACAGCACAGATACGCAGTATTTT.

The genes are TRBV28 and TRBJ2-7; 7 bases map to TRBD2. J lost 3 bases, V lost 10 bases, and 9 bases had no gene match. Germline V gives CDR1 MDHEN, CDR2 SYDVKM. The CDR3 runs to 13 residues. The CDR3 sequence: CAIASGGNYEQYF. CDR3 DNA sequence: TGTGCCATAGCATCGGGAGGTAACTACGAGCAGTACTTC.

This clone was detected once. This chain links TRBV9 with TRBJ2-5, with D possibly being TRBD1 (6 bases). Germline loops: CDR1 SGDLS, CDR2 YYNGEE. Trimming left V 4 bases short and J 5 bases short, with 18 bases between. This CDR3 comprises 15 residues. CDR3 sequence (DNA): TGTGCCAGCAGCACCCAACAGGGCAGCTGGGAGACCCAGTACTTC. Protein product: CASSTQQGSWETQYF.

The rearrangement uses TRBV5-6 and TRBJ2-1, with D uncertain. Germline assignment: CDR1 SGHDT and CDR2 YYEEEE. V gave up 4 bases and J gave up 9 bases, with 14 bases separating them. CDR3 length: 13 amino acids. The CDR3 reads CASSPLRRTEQFF. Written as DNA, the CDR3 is TGTGCCAGCAGCCCCCTCCGTAGAACTGAGCAGTTCTTC.

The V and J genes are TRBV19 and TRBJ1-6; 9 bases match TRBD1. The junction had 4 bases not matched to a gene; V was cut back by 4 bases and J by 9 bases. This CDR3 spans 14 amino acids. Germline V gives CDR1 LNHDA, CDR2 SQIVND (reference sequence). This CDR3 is CASSKTGGLSPLHF. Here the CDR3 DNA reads TGTGCCAGTAGTAAAACAGGGGGCCTTTCACCCCTCCACTTT.

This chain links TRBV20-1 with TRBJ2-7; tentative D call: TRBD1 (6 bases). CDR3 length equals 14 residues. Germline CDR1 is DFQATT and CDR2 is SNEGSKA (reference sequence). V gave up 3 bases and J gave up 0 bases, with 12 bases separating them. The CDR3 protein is CSASTGTSSYEQYF. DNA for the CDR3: TGCAGTGCTAGTACAGGGACGAGCTCCTACGAGCAGTACTTC.

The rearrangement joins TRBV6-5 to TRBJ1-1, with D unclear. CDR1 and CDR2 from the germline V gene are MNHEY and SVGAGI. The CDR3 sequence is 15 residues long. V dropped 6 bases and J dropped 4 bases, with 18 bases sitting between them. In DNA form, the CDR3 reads TGTGCCAGCAGCTCATACAGTGCGCCTGCCACTGAAGCTTTCTTT. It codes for CASSSYSAPATEAFF.

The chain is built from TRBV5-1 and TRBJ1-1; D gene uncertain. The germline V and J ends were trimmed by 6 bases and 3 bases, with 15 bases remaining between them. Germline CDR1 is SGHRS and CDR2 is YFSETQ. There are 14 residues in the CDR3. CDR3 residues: CASTNPESYTEAFF. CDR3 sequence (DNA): TGCGCCAGCACCAACCCCGAGAGTTACACTGAAGCTTTCTTT.

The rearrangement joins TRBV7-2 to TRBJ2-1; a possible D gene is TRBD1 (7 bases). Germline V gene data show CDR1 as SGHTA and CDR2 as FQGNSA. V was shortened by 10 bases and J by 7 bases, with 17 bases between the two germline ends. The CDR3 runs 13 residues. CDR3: CANQGEEKNEQFF. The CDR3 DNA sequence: TGTGCCAACCAGGGGGAGGAAAAAAATGAGCAGTTCTTC.

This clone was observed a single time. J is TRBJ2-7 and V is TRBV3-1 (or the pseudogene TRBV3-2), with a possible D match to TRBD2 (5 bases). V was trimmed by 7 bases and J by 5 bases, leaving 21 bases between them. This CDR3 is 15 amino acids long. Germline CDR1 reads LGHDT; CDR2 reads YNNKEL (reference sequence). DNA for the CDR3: TGTGCCAGCACCACCCGCGAGGGAATCGGCCACGAGCAGTACTTC. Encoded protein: CASTTREGIGHEQYF.

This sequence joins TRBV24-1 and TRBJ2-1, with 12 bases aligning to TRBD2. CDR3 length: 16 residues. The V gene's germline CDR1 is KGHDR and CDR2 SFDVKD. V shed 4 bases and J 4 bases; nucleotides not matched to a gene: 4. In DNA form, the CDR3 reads TGTGCCACCAGTGACGGAACTAGCGGGGGGTACAATGAGCAGTTCTTC. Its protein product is CATSDGTSGGYNEQFF.

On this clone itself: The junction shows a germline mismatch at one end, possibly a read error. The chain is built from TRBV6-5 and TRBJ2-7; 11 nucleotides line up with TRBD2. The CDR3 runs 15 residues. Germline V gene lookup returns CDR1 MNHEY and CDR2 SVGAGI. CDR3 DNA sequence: TGTGCCGGCAGGCCCCTAGCGGGGGGAGAAGACGAGCAGTACTTC. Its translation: CAGRPLAGGEDEQYF.

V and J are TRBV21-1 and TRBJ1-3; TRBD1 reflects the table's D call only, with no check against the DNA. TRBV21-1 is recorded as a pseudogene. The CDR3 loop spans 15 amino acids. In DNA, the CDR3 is TGTGCCAGCGCACGACCGAAGTTTCTGAACAGAGACATATATTTT. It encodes CASARPKFLNRDIYF.

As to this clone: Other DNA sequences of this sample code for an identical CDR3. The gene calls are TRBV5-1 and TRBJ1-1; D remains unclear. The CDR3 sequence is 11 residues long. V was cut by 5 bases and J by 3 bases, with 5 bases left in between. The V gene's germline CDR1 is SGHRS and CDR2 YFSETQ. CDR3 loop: CASREDTEAFF. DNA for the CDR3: TGCGCCAGCAGGGAGGACACTGAAGCTTTCTTT.